This T cell receptor beta chain was sequenced during a study of T cell changes during pregnancy in multiple sclerosis. The V segment lost 0 bases and the J segment 10 bases; nucleotides outside the gene matches: 2. CDR1 is SQVTM, CDR2 ANQGSEA, per germline. The CDR3 is made up of 11 amino acids. Clones were read by immunoSEQ multiplex PCR, and TCRdb kept only the in-frame ones, dropping some. The sample has about 28,000 clones; 89% are singletons. The clonotype originates from a female donor with multiple sclerosis, enrolled in a pregnancy study. Sequencing was performed on CD4+ T cells from peripheral blood mononuclear cells, taken in the second trimester of pregnancy. V usage is TRBV29-1 and J usage is TRBJ1-1, with TRBD1 matching over 7 bases. CDR3 in amino acids: CSVEDPGGAFF. Written as DNA, the CDR3 is TGCAGCGTTGAAGATCCAGGGGGAGCTTTCTTT.